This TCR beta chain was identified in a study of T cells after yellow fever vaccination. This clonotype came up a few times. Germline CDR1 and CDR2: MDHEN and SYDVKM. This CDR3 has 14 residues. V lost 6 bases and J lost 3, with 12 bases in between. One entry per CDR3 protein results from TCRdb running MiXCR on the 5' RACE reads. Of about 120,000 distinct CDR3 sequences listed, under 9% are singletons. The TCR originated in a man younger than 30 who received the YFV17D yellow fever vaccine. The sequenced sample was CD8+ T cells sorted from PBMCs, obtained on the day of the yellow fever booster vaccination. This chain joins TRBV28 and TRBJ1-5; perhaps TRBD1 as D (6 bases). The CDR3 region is CASSPGQLNQPQHF. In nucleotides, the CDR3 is TGTGCCAGCAGCCCGGGACAACTCAATCAGCCCCAGCATTTT.